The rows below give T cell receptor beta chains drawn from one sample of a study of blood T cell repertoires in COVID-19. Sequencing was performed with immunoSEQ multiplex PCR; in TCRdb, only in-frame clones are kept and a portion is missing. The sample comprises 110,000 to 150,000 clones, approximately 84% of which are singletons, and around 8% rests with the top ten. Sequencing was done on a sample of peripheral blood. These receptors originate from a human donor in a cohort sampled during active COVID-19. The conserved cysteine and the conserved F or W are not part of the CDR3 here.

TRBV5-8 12 ASCVAGDQETQY
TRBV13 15 ASSLSYGDRTGNTIY
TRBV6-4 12 ASSPDRSTDTQY
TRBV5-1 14 ASSPGLAGDTDTQY
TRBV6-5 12 ASSPPSGVTEAF
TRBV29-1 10 SSTFGAYEAF
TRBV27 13 ASSPGAPTNEKLF
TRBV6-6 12 ASGGTHSGNTIY
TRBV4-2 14 ASSSSGGQGHNEQF
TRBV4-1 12 ASSLQGAGYGYT
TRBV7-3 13 ASSLGQGAGETQY
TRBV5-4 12 ASSSGRGDTEAF
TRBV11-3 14 ASSSRTRINTGELF
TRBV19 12 ASRGDKHTGELF